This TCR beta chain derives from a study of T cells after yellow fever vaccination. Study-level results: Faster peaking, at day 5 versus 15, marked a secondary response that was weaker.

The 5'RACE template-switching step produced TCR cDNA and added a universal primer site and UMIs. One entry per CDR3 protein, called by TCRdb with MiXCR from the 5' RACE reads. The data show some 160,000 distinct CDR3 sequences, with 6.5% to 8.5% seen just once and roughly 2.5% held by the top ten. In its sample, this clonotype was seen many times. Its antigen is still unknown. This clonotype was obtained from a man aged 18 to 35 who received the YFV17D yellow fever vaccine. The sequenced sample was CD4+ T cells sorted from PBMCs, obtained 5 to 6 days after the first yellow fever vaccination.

CDR3 coding DNA: TGTGCCAGCGGATACAGGGCTAAGAACACTGAAGCTTTCTTT. Translating it yields CASGYRAKNTEAFF. This chain uses TRBV6-2 or TRBV6-3 with TRBJ1-1; possible D gene TRBD1, 6 bases. This CDR3 spans 14 amino acids. Per the germline V gene, CDR1 is MNHEY and CDR2 is SVGEGT. V was pared by 8 bases and J by 1 base, with 14 bases between.